The next 28 T cell receptor beta chains were all read from a single sample in a study of Graves' ophthalmopathy and Graves' hyperthyroidism. For repertoire sequencing, the TCR beta CDR3 regions were amplified from RNA transcripts. Second-round multiplex PCR followed a first-round RT-PCR using HTBI primers. TCRdb itself ran the multiplex PCR reads through MiXCR, one entry per CDR3 protein. This table has around 520,000 distinct CDR3 sequences, less than 40% appearing once. The source material was peripheral blood or thyroid tissue (not recorded which). The receptor set was obtained from an adult man with Graves' hyperthyroidism.

This clonotype was picked up many times. The chain employs TRBV29-1 and TRBJ2-7; 10 positions agree with TRBD1. CDR3 length: 12 amino acids. Looked up from germline, CDR1 is SQVTM and CDR2 is ANQGSEA. V was clipped by 4 bases and J by 5 bases; unmatched bases: 2. The CDR3 DNA sequence: TGCAGCGTTGTCGACAGGGGGCACGAGCAGTACTTC. Protein: CSVVDRGHEQYF.

This clonotype was seen at least ten times. This chain uses TRBV20-1 with TRBJ2-3; the D is unclear. Germline V gene sequence: CDR1 DFQATT, CDR2 SNEGSKA (reference sequence). This CDR3 has 9 residues. V lost 3 bases to trimming and J lost 10 bases, with 5 bases between them. The DNA of the CDR3 is TGCAGTGCTAGCGATCCGCAGTATTTT. This sequence encodes CSASDPQYF.

There are many counts of this clonotype. V is TRBV6-1 and J is TRBJ2-7, with D perhaps TRBD2 (6 bases). Looked up from germline, CDR1 is MNHNS and CDR2 is SASEGT. The ends were cut back, 0 bases at V and 2 bases at J, with 8 bases in the middle. The length of the CDR3 is 14 residues. CDR3: CASSEATGAYEQYF. The CDR3 DNA sequence: TGTGCCAGCAGTGAAGCGACGGGGGCCTACGAGCAGTACTTC.

The table lists this clonotype with many counts. The chain employs TRBV7-9 and TRBJ1-1, with 7 nucleotides matching TRBD1. The CDR3 is 13 amino acids. The germline V gene has CDR1 SEHNR and CDR2 FQNEAQ (reference sequence). V shed 6 bases, J shed 1 base, and the junction held 2 bases outside the gene matches. DNA of the CDR3: TGTGCCAGCAGGCGACAGGGGAACACTGAAGCTTTCTTT. Amino acid sequence: CASRRQGNTEAFF.

This clonotype occurred many times. The rearrangement uses TRBV4-1 and TRBJ2-5; D may be TRBD1 (6 bases). CDR1 is MGHRA, CDR2 YSYEKL, per germline. Trimming took 1 base from V and 6 from J, leaving 12 bases between them. CDR3 size: 14 residues. The CDR3 bases are TGCGCCAGCAGCCAAGGGCTCAGGGGACAGACCCAGTACTTC. Amino acid sequence: CASSQGLRGQTQYF.

Details on this clonotype: This sequence may be a read error, since a much larger clone differs from it by one base. This chain uses TRBV20-1 with TRBJ2-2; 9 bases are a match to TRBD1. The CDR3 is 15 residues long. Germline-derived CDR1 and CDR2 are DFQATT and SNEGSKA (reference sequence). The J segment lost 3 bases and the V segment lost 2 bases, leaving 4 bases of the junction unmatched. The CDR3 nucleotides read TGCAGTGCTAGACCGGGGGACAGGGACACCGGGGAGCTGTTTTTT. It translates to CSARPGDRDTGELFF.

V gene TRBV2 combines with J gene TRBJ1-4, with unresolved D. Trimming took off 0 bases at V and 6 bases at J, with 8 bases between the two ends. This CDR3 contains 14 residues. Germline lookup yields CDR1 SNHLY and CDR2 FYNNEI. Written as DNA, the CDR3 is TGTGCCAGCAGTGAAGCCTTGCCTGATGAAAAACTGTTTTTT. Encoded protein: CASSEALPDEKLFF.

Ten or more counts support this clonotype. The genes are TRBV4-1 and TRBJ1-5; D unresolved. The length of the CDR3 is 13 residues. In germline, CDR1 is MGHRA, CDR2 YSYEKL. Deletions cut 1 base from V and 4 bases from J, with 5 bases between. Written as DNA, the CDR3 is TGCGCCAGCAGCCAAGCAGGAAATCAGCCCCAGCATTTT. Translating gives CASSQAGNQPQHF.

V is TRBV5-4 and J is TRBJ1-5; TRBD1 matches at 8 bases. Germline V CDR1 and CDR2: SGHNT, YYREEE (reference sequence). This CDR3 has 14 amino acids. J was trimmed by 5 bases and V by 6 bases; bases with no gene match: 7. This CDR3 reads CASTDPDRDQPQHF. DNA for the CDR3: TGTGCCAGCACCGATCCGGACAGGGATCAGCCCCAGCATTTT.

The V call is TRBV25-1, the J call TRBJ2-7; TRBD2 matches 10 bases. The CDR3 runs 16 residues. The V gene end was trimmed by 4 bases and the J gene end by 3 bases; junction bases not matched to a gene: 9. The germline CDR1 and CDR2 sequences are MGHDK and SYGVNS. Written as DNA, the CDR3 is TGTGCCAGCAGTGCTAGCTCTCCTAGCGGGGGCTACGAGCAGTACTTC. Residues: CASSASSPSGGYEQYF.

This chain links TRBV10-3 with TRBJ2-7; TRBD2 aligns across 8 bases. The CDR3 spans 12 residues. The V segment lost 0 bases and the J segment 9 bases; nucleotides outside the gene matches: 1. Germline-derived CDR1 and CDR2 are ENHRY and SYGVKD. The CDR3: CAISESGGGQYF. CDR3 bases: TGTGCCATCAGTGAGTCCGGGGGGGGGCAGTACTTC.

The rearrangement uses TRBV20-1 and TRBJ2-5; 12 nucleotides line up with TRBD2. The germline CDR1 and CDR2 sequences are DFQATT and SNEGSKA (reference sequence). The V segment lost 3 bases and the J segment 5 bases; nucleotides outside the gene matches: 10. This CDR3 has 16 residues. CDR3 residues: CSARPGLAGQGETQYF. Here the CDR3 DNA reads TGCAGTGCTAGGCCCGGACTAGCGGGGCAAGGGGAGACCCAGTACTTC.

In this sample, this clonotype turned up many times. The chain is built from TRBV4-1 and TRBJ1-3, with no clear D. The germline V gene has CDR1 MGHRA and CDR2 YSYEKL. The V end was cut by 3 bases, the J end by 0 bases, with 9 bases between. CDR3 size: 15 residues. The CDR3 DNA reads as TGCGCCAGCAGCCACATACAGAGCTCTGGAAACACCATATATTTT. Translation gives CASSHIQSSGNTIYF.

This clonotype was observed once. This chain connects TRBV15 to TRBJ2-5; 10 bases match TRBD1. CDR1 is LNHNV, CDR2 YYDKDF, per germline (reference sequence). The V and J ends lost 5 bases and 5 bases, in that order; junction bases with no gene match: 8. The CDR3 runs 15 residues. The CDR3 sequence is CATSASTGGAETQYF. In DNA form, the CDR3 reads TGTGCCACCAGCGCATCGACAGGGGGCGCTGAGACCCAGTACTTC.

The chain recombines TRBV7-2 with TRBJ2-3; TRBD2 is a possible D gene (7 bases). This CDR3 comprises 15 residues. The V and J ends lost 5 bases and 2 bases respectively, with 14 bases between them. Looked up from germline, CDR1 is SGHTA and CDR2 is FQGNSA. The CDR3 DNA sequence: TGTGCCAGCAGCACCGGGGGGCCACACACAGATACGCAGTATTTT. Translated, it gives CASSTGGPHTDTQYF.

In DNA form, the CDR3 reads TGTGCCAGCGACAGGGAGCCGGACGAGCAGTACTTC. This codes for CASDREPDEQYF. The chain combines TRBV2 with TRBJ2-7; 7 nucleotides line up with TRBD1. The germline gives CDR1 SNHLY, CDR2 FYNNEI. V shed 8 bases, J shed 5 bases, and the junction held 6 bases outside the gene matches. The CDR3 consists of 12 residues. The whole variable domain, filled in from reference TRBV2 and TRBJ2-7, reads EPEVTQTPSHQVTQMGQEVILRCVPISNHLYFYWYRQILGQKVEFLVSFYNNEISEKSEIFDDQFSVERPDGSNFTLKIRSTKLEDSAMYFCASDREPDEQYFGPGTRLTVT.

The chain recombines TRBV10-3 with TRBJ1-5; D gene unclear. The V gene's germline CDR1 is ENHRY and CDR2 SYGVKD. V was trimmed by 11 bases and J by 0 bases, leaving 17 bases between them. The CDR3 loop spans 15 amino acids. The CDR3 DNA reads as TGTGCCGGCAGTTTCGGAGAAAATAGCAATCAGCCCCAGCATTTT. The encoded protein is CAGSFGENSNQPQHF.

At least ten counts were recorded for this clonotype. The chain uses TRBV5-1 and TRBJ1-2, with unresolved D. V was trimmed by 2 bases and J by 4 bases, leaving 15 bases between them. The CDR3 runs 15 residues. Germline-derived CDR1 and CDR2 are SGHRS and YFSETQ. This CDR3 reads CASSFIGDSSYGYTF. In DNA, the CDR3 is TGCGCCAGCAGCTTTATTGGAGACTCAAGCTATGGCTACACCTTC.

This clonotype has ten or more counts. The CDR3 sequence is CASSRRPGVDHEQYF. The CDR3 DNA sequence: TGTGCCAGTAGCCGACGGCCAGGGGTAGATCACGAGCAGTACTTC. The chain employs TRBV19 and TRBJ2-7, with D possibly matching TRBD1 (6 bases). The CDR3 consists of 15 residues. Per germline, CDR1 LNHDA and CDR2 SQIVND (reference sequence). V lost 6 bases, J lost 5 bases, and 20 bases lay in between.

This clonotype turned up a few times. V gene TRBV10-3 combines with J gene TRBJ1-3; D possibly corresponds to TRBD1 (5 bases). Per the germline V gene, CDR1 is ENHRY and CDR2 is SYGVKD. Deletions cut 6 bases from V and 0 bases from J, with 12 bases between. CDR3 size: 15 residues. CDR3 region: CAIRTDISSGNTIYF. CDR3 bases: TGTGCCATCAGAACGGACATTAGCTCTGGAAACACCATATATTTT.

The chain carries TRBV6-1 and TRBJ2-3; no firm D call. Per germline, CDR1 MNHNS and CDR2 SASEGT. Trimming removed 5 bases at V and 2 bases at J, with 8 bases between. The CDR3 has 13 residues. The CDR3 DNA reads as TGTGCCAGCAGTTACTCTTTCACAGATACGCAGTATTTT. Its translation: CASSYSFTDTQYF.

This clonotype was observed once. Given a much more abundant clone one base away, this may be a read error. The CDR3 coding sequence is TGTGCCAGTAGTACCTACAGGGGTCGGGACACCGGGGAGCTGGTTTTT. Residues: CASSTYRGRDTGELVF. The rearrangement links TRBV19 to TRBJ2-2; TRBD1 matches 7 bases. The CDR3 runs 16 residues. Germline values: CDR1 LNHDA, CDR2 SQIVND (reference sequence).

The chain links TRBV2 to TRBJ1-2, with TRBD1 matching over 8 bases. The CDR3 has 15 amino acids. After removal of 6 bases from V and 1 base from J, the junction contained 7 bases not matched to a gene. Germline V lookup: CDR1 SNHLY, CDR2 FYNNEI. CDR3 sequence: CASSDRGQSNYGYTF. CDR3 nucleotide sequence: TGTGCCAGCAGCGACAGGGGACAGAGTAACTATGGCTACACCTTC.

There are a few counts of this clonotype. The gene calls are TRBV24-1 and TRBJ2-1; 8 bases line up with TRBD2. The CDR3 loop spans 14 amino acids. The V gene's germline CDR1 is KGHDR and CDR2 SFDVKD. Trimming removed 5 bases from V and 8 bases from J; junction bases left unmatched: 7. DNA of the CDR3: TGTGCCACCAGTGGGGCCGGGACTAGTGATGAGCAGTTCTTC. This sequence encodes CATSGAGTSDEQFF.

This chain uses TRBV7-9 with TRBJ1-1; 7 bases are shared with TRBD1. This CDR3 contains 13 residues. With 11 bases clipped from V and 5 bases from J, the junction kept 11 bases outside the gene matches. Germline CDR1 SEHNR, CDR2 FQNEAQ (reference sequence). Written as DNA, the CDR3 is TGTGCCTGGAGTCCCCCAGGGGGAACTGAAGCTTTCTTT. It codes for CAWSPPGGTEAFF.

The table lists this clonotype with many counts. The chain is built from TRBV28 and TRBJ1-2, with D perhaps matching TRBD1 (6 bases). Per the germline V gene, CDR1 is MDHEN and CDR2 is SYDVKM. The V end lost 4 bases, the J end lost 1 base, and 13 bases lay between the germline ends. There are 15 residues in the CDR3. The CDR3 spells CASSSSDRFNYGYTF. The CDR3 DNA is TGTGCCAGCAGTTCCTCTGACAGGTTTAACTATGGCTACACCTTC.

This clonotype was seen repeatedly, ten times or more. The genes are TRBV7-9 and TRBJ2-5; TRBD1 matches at 10 bases. The ends lost 5 bases at V and 2 bases at J; junction bases unmatched: 14. This CDR3 spans 18 amino acids. The germline V gene encodes CDR1 SEHNR and CDR2 FQNEAQ (reference sequence). This chain's CDR3 is CASSQTGTGDSVQETQYF. The CDR3 nucleotides read TGTGCCAGCAGCCAAACCGGGACAGGGGATTCTGTACAAGAGACCCAGTACTTC.

This chain uses TRBV2 with TRBJ1-5; D perhaps matches TRBD1 (5 bases). Trimming pared 5 bases from V and 5 bases from J, leaving 10 bases between. Per germline, CDR1 SNHLY and CDR2 FYNNEI. CDR3 size: 13 residues. The CDR3 region is CASSYLTDQPQHF. The DNA of the CDR3 is TGTGCCAGCAGTTACTTGACAGATCAGCCCCAGCATTTT.